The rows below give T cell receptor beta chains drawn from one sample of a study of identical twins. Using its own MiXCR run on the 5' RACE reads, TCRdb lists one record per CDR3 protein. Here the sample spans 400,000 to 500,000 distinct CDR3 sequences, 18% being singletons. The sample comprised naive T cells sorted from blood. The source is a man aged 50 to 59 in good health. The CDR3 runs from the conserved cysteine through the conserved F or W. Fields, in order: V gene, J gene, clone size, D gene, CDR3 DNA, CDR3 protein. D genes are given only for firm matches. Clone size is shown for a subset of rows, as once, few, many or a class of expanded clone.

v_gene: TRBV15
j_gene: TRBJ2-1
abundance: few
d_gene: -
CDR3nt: TGTGCCACCACCGACCATAGGACATCCGGTGAGCAGTTCTTC
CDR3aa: CATTDHRTSGEQFF

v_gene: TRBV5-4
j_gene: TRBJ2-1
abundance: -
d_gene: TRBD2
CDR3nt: TGTGCCAGCACCTCACAGCTTGCCTTCTCTAGCGGAGCTGCCAATGAGCAGTTCTTC
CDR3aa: CASTSQLAFSSGAANEQFF

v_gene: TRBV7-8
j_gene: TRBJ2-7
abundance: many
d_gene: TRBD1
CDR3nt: TGTGCCAGCAGCCAGAGCCCAGGGGGCGGCTACGAGCAGTACTTC
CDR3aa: CASSQSPGGGYEQYF

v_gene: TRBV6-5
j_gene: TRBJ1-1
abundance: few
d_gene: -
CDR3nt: TGTGCCAGCAGAGGACAGTTGGAAGCTTTCTTT
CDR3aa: CASRGQLEAFF

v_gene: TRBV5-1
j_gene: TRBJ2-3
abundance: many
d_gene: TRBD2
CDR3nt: TGCGCCAGCTCACCCGGGACTAGCGGGCACACAGATACGCAGTATTTT
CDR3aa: CASSPGTSGHTDTQYF

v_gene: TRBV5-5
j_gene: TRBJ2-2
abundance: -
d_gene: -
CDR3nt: TGTGCCAGCAGCTTAACAGGTCTGAAAACCGGGGAGCTGTTTTTT
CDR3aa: CASSLTGLKTGELFF

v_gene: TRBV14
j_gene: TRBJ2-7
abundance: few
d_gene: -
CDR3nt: TGTGCCAGCAGCCCACTAGGCTACGAGCAGTACTTC
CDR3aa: CASSPLGYEQYF

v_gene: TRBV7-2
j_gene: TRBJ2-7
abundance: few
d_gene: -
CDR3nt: TGTGCCAGCAGCACCCAGGGCGAGCAGTACTTC
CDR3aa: CASSTQGEQYF

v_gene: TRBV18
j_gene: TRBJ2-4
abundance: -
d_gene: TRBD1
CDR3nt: TGTGCCAGCTCACCACCGAACCAGGGGGCGGCCAAAAACATTCAGTACTTC
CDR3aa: CASSPPNQGAAKNIQYF

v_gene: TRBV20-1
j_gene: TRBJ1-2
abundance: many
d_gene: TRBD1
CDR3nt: TGCAGTGCTAGAGATCGAGAGGGGGCTAGGGGCTACACCTTC
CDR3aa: CSARDREGARGYTF

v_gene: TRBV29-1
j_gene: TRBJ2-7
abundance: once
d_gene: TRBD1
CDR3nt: TGCAGCGTTGAGACAGGGGCATCCTCCTACGAGCAGTACTTC
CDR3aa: CSVETGASSYEQYF

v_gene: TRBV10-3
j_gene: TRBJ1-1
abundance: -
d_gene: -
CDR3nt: TGTGCCATCAGGGGAATCGTGGAGACCTCTGAAGCTTTCTTT
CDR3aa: CAIRGIVETSEAFF

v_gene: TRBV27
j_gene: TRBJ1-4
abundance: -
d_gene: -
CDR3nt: TGTGCCAGCAGTTTACATTCCGGGGATGAAAAACTGTTTTTT
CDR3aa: CASSLHSGDEKLFF

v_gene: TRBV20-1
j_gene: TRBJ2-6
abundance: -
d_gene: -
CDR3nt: TGCAGTGCTGGGGCGATATCTGGGGCCAACGTCCTGACTTTC
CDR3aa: CSAGAISGANVLTF

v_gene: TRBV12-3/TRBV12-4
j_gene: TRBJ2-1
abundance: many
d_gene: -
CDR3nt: TGTGCCAGCAGTCCCCCGGGTAGTTGGAGTCCCAATGAGCAGTTCTTC
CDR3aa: CASSPPGSWSPNEQFF

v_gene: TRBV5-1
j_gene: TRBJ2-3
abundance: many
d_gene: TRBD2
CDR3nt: TGCGCCAGCAGCTTTGGGCTAGCGGAAATGGGGGCAGATACGCAGTATTTT
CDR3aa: CASSFGLAEMGADTQYF

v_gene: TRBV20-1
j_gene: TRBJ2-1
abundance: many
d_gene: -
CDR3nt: TGCAGTGCTAGAGATCAAGAGCGGGTGGCCTACAATGAGCAGTTCTTC
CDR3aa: CSARDQERVAYNEQFF

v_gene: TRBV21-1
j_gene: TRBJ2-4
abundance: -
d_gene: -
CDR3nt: TGTGCCAGCAGCAACCCGGGACAGGGGTCCTTC
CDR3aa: CASSNPGQGSF

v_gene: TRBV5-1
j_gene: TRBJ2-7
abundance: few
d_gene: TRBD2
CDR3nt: TGCGCCAGCAGCGTTAGACTAGCGGAGAACTACGAGCAGTACTTC
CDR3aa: CASSVRLAENYEQYF

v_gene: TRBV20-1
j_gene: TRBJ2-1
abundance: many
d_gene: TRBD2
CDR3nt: TGCAGTTCCCTGGGGACTAGCGGGAGCTCCTACAATGAGCAGTTCTTC
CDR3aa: CSSLGTSGSSYNEQFF

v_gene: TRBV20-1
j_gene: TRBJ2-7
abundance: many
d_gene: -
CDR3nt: TGCAGTGCGGCTGGAGGGACGCCCTACGAGCAGTACTTC
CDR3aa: CSAAGGTPYEQYF

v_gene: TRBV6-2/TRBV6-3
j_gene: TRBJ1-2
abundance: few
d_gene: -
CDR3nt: TGTGCCAGCAGTTACGCACCCATCCAGGGCTACACCTTC
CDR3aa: CASSYAPIQGYTF

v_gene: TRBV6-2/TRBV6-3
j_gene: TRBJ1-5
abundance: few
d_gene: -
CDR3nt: TGTGCCAGCAGTTACGGCAGGGCCGGGCAGCCCCAGCATTTT
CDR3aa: CASSYGRAGQPQHF

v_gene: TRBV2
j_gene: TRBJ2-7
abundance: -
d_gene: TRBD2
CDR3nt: TGTGCCAGCAGGCCCAGCGGGGCTAACTCCTACGAGCAGTACTTC
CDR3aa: CASRPSGANSYEQYF

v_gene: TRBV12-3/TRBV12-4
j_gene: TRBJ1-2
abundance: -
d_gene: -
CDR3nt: TGTGCCAGCAGTTTACAGGGGCTCTATGGCTACACCTTC
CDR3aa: CASSLQGLYGYTF

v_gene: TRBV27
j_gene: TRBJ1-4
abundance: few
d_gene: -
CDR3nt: TGTGCCAGCAGTTTACTAGGGTCTGGTGAAAAACTGTTTTTT
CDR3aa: CASSLLGSGEKLFF

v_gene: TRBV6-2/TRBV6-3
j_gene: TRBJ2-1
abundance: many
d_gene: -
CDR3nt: TGTGCCAGCAGTTACGTTGCGGCGAATGAGCAGTTCTTC
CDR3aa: CASSYVAANEQFF

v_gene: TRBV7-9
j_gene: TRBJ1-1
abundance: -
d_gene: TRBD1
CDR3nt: TGTGCCAGCAGCTTAAGGGGGCGGGAAGCTTTCTTT
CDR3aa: CASSLRGREAFF

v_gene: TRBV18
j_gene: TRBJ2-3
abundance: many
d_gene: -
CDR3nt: TGTGCCAGCTCACCAGGGGCGGGAGATACGCAGTATTTT
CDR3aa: CASSPGAGDTQYF

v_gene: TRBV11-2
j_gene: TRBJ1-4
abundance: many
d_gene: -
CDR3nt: TGTGCCAGCAGCTTAGGGGATAATGAAAAACTGTTTTTT
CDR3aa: CASSLGDNEKLFF

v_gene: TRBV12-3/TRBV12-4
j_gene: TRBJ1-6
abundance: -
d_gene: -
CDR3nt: TGTGCCAGCGTCTTTGGCCTCCCACAAGCGGGTTCACCCCTCCACTTT
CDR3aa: CASVFGLPQAGSPLHF

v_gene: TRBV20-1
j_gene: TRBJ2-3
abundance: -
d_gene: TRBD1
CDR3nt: TGCAGTGCTAGACCGAGCAGGGGGCAGGATACGCAGTATTTT
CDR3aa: CSARPSRGQDTQYF

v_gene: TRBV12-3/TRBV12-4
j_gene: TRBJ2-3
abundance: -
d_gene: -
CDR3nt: TGTGCCAGCAGTTTTTTGGGCCCGAGGGCTGACGGCACAGATACGCAGTATTTT
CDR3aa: CASSFLGPRADGTDTQYF

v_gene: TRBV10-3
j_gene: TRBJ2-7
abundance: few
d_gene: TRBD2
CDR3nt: TGTGCCATCAGTGATGGACTAGCGGGAGAAAAGATGCAGTACTTC
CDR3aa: CAISDGLAGEKMQYF

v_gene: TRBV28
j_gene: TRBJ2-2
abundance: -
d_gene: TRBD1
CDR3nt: TGTGCCAGCAGTTCCCGGGACAGGGCGGTCGGGGAGCTGTTTTTT
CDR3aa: CASSSRDRAVGELFF

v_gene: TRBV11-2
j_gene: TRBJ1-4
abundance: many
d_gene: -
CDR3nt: TGTGCCAGCAGTGGGGCAGGGGTTACAACTAATGAAAAACTGTTTTTT
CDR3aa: CASSGAGVTTNEKLFF

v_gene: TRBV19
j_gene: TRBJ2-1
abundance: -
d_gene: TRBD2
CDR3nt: TGTGCCAGTAGTATAGATCACAGCGGGGGGATCTACAATGAGCAGTTCTTC
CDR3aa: CASSIDHSGGIYNEQFF

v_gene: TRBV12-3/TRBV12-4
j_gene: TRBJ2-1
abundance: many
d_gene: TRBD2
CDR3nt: TGTGCCAGCAGTCCGGGGACTAGCGCCGCCTACAATGAGCAGTTCTTC
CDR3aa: CASSPGTSAAYNEQFF

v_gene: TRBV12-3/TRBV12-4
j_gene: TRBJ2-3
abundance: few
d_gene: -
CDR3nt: TGTGCCAGCAGGGCTACCACAGATACGCAGTATTTT
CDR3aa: CASRATTDTQYF

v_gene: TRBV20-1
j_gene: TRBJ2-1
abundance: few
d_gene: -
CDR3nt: TGCAGTGCTAGGGACGGGAGTCGAAGGCACATTGATGAGCAGTTCTTC
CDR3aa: CSARDGSRRHIDEQFF

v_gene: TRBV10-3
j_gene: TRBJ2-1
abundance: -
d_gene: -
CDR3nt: TGTGCCATCAGTGATCCGGGAAAGGGGGACGATGAGCAGTTCTTC
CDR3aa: CAISDPGKGDDEQFF

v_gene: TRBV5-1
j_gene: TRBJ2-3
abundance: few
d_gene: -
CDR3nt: TGCGCCAGCAGCTTGGTTAGACAGTCCCTGAGAGATACGCAGTATTTT
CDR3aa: CASSLVRQSLRDTQYF

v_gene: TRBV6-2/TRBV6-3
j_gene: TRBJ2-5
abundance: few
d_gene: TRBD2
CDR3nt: TGTGCCAGCAGTACCTTTGGGACTAGCGTTCTGGAGACCCAGTACTTC
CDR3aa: CASSTFGTSVLETQYF

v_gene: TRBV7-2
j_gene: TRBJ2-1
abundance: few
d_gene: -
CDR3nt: TGTGCCAGCAGCTACCTAGGCAATGAGCAGTTCTTC
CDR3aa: CASSYLGNEQFF

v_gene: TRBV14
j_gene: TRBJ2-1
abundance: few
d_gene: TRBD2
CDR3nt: TGTGCCACCCGAAAATCTAGCGGGGGGCAATACAATGAGCAGTTCTTC
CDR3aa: CATRKSSGGQYNEQFF

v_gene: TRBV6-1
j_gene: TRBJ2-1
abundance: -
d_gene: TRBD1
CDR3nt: TGTGCCAGCAGCCAGGGGACAGGGGGAATGAGGCAGTTCTTC
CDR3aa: CASSQGTGGMRQFF